Each of the 18 T cell receptor beta chains below was sequenced from the same sample in a study of blood T cell repertoires in COVID-19. Using immunoSEQ multiplex PCR, the repertoire was profiled, and TCRdb retains in-frame clones only, with some absent. The table records 55,000 to 80,000 clones, more than 90% of them present only once. The sample taken for sequencing was peripheral blood. All receptors come from a human donor in a cohort sampled during active COVID-19.

This chain uses TRBV7-2 with TRBJ2-1; no clear D. CDR3 length: 12 amino acids. Deletions cut 4 bases from V and 9 bases from J, with 10 bases between. Germline V lookup: CDR1 SGHTA, CDR2 FQGNSA. CDR3 nucleotides: TGTGCCAGCAGCTCCCGAGCCGGTGAGCAGTTCTTC. Residues: CASSSRAGEQFF.

The chain combines TRBV7-3 with TRBJ1-1; 7 bases map to TRBD1. The germline V gene encodes CDR1 SGHTA and CDR2 FQGTGA. CDR3 length equals 18 residues. The J segment lost 0 bases and the V segment lost 3 bases, leaving 13 bases of the junction unmatched. CDR3 amino acids: CASSFLTLTDRVNTEAFF. For the CDR3, the DNA is TGTGCCAGCAGCTTCCTCACCTTAACCGACAGGGTGAACACTGAAGCTTTCTTT. Using reference TRBV7-3 and TRBJ1-1 for the parts outside the CDR3, the full variable domain is GAGVSQTPSNKVTEKGKYVELRCDPISGHTALYWYRQSLGQGPEFLIYFQGTGAADDSGLPNDRFFAVRPEGSVSTLKIQRTERGDSAVYLCASSFLTLTDRVNTEAFFGQGTRLTVV.

The rearrangement links TRBV4-2 to TRBJ2-2; weak D call: TRBD2 (5 bases). This CDR3 spans 15 amino acids. Trimming cost V 4 bases and J 4 bases, with 13 bases left between them. Germline V gene sequence: CDR1 LGHNA, CDR2 YNFKEQ. The CDR3 reads CASSPLGLSTGELFF. The DNA of the CDR3 is TGTGCCAGCAGCCCTCTAGGACTGAGCACCGGGGAGCTGTTTTTT.

The rearrangement uses TRBV9 and TRBJ2-3; 9 bases fit TRBD2. The CDR3 has 16 residues. V gave up 4 bases and J gave up 0 bases; unmatched junction bases: 6. Germline CDR1 SGDLS, CDR2 YYNGEE. This chain's CDR3 is CASSLSSGVSTDTQYF. For the CDR3, the DNA is TGTGCCAGCAGCTTGTCTAGCGGGGTTAGCACAGATACGCAGTATTTT. The whole variable domain, filled in from reference TRBV9 and TRBJ2-3, reads DSGVTQTPKHLITATGQRVTLRCSPRSGDLSVYWYQQSLDQGLQFLIQYYNGEERAKGNILERFSAQQFPDLHSELNLSSLELGDSALYFCASSLSSGVSTDTQYFGPGTRLTVL.

The chain couples TRBV6-5 to TRBJ2-5; a weak D match, TRBD2 (5 bases). The length of the CDR3 is 13 residues. Trimming removed 6 bases from V and 6 bases from J, with 14 bases in between. The germline gives CDR1 MNHEY, CDR2 SVGAGI. The CDR3 loop is CASSLGRTQTQYF. Written as DNA, the CDR3 is TGTGCCAGCAGCCTGGGGAGAACCCAGACCCAGTACTTC.

V gene TRBV5-4 combines with J gene TRBJ2-5; D is undetermined. The V and J ends lost 4 bases and 5 bases respectively, with 18 bases between them. Germline values: CDR1 SGHNT, CDR2 YYREEE (reference sequence). This CDR3 is built from 15 residues. The CDR3 DNA follows: TGTGCCAGCAGCCCGGCGTCGAACCAGAGGGAGACCCAGTACTTC. It translates to CASSPASNQRETQYF.

The chain recombines TRBV6-6 with TRBJ2-3, with a possible D match to TRBD1 (6 bases). V shed 6 bases and J shed 5 bases, with 18 bases lying between them. The CDR3 spans 15 residues. Germline loops: CDR1 MNHNY, CDR2 SVGAGI (reference sequence). The CDR3 sequence: CASSPDTGRGDTQYF. DNA of the CDR3: TGTGCCAGCAGCCCGGATACAGGGAGAGGAGATACGCAGTATTTT.

This chain uses TRBV3-1 (or the pseudogene TRBV3-2) with TRBJ1-1; D is perhaps TRBD1 (5 bases). This CDR3 is built from 14 residues. V was shortened by 0 bases and J by 5 bases, with 10 bases between the two germline ends. CDR1 and CDR2 (germline): LGHDT, YNNKEL (reference sequence). The CDR3 DNA reads TGTGCCAGCAGCCAAGAGGGGCGACAAACTGAAGCTTTCTTT. Amino acid sequence: CASSQEGRQTEAFF.

The chain is built from TRBV4-3 and TRBJ2-3; unclear D gene. Trimming cost V 0 bases and J 6 bases, with 7 bases left between them. The germline V gene has CDR1 LGHNA and CDR2 YSLEER. CDR3 length: 13 amino acids. CDR3 protein: CASSQDPVDTQYF. CDR3 nucleotide sequence: TGCGCCAGCAGCCAAGATCCAGTGGATACGCAGTATTTT.

V and J are TRBV11-2 and TRBJ2-3; TRBD2 matches at 14 bases. Germline-derived CDR1 and CDR2 are SGHAT and FQNNGV. V shed 1 base, J shed 5 bases, and the junction held 5 bases outside the gene matches. The CDR3 length is 17 residues. In DNA, the CDR3 is TGTGCCAGCAGCTTAGGGACTAGCGGGGGGAGAGGAGATACGCAGTATTTT. This translates into CASSLGTSGGRGDTQYF.

The chain carries TRBV3-1 (or the pseudogene TRBV3-2) and TRBJ1-6; D not certain. The CDR3 covers 14 residues. Germline CDR1 reads LGHDT; CDR2 reads YNNKEL (reference sequence). V lost 1 base and J 5 bases, leaving 6 bases between the germline ends. CDR3 DNA: TGTGCCAGCAGCCAAGGTAGTAATAATTCACCCCTCCACTTT. As protein: CASSQGSNNSPLHF.

The chain uses TRBV24-1 and TRBJ2-6; no reliable D call. Trimming stripped 4 bases from V and 1 base from J, with 4 bases between. The CDR3 length is 14 residues. Germline CDR1 reads KGHDR; CDR2 reads SFDVKD. CDR3: CATSEASGANVLTF. CDR3 coding DNA: TGTGCCACCAGTGAAGCTTCTGGGGCCAACGTCCTGACTTTC.

The DNA for the CDR3 is TGTGCCAGCAGCTTAGGTCGCGACAGGCCCTTCTATGGCTACACCTTC. Its translation is CASSLGRDRPFYGYTF. The chain combines TRBV7-9 with TRBJ1-2, with D perhaps matching TRBD1 (6 bases). The V end was cut by 1 base, the J end by 4 bases, with 16 bases between. The CDR3 consists of 16 residues. CDR1 is SEHNR and CDR2 is FQNEAQ in the germline V gene (reference sequence).

V usage is TRBV27 and J usage is TRBJ2-5; 7 bases match TRBD1. The CDR3 spans 16 residues. CDR1 MNHEY and CDR2 SMNVEV come from the germline V gene (reference sequence). The ends lost 4 bases at V and 2 bases at J; junction bases unmatched: 10. The CDR3 bases are TGTGCCAGCAGTTCCACGACACCGGACAGGCAAGAGACCCAGTACTTC. Amino acid sequence: CASSSTTPDRQETQYF.

The chain joins TRBV19 to TRBJ1-1; D may be TRBD1 (6 bases). Germline V gene sequence: CDR1 LNHDA, CDR2 SQIVND (reference sequence). The germline V and J ends were trimmed by 5 bases and 0 bases, with 16 bases remaining between them. CDR3 length equals 16 residues. CDR3 DNA: TGTGCCAGTAGTGATGGGGGCTTTAGGATGAACACTGAAGCTTTCTTT. It yields the protein CASSDGGFRMNTEAFF.

The sample holds one count of this clone. This chain uses TRBV5-1 with TRBJ1-2; 8 positions match TRBD1. The junction had 10 bases not matched to a gene; V was cut back by 4 bases and J by 8 bases. Germline CDR1 reads SGHRS; CDR2 reads YFSETQ. There are 14 residues in the CDR3. The CDR3 DNA reads TGCGCCAGCAGCACCCAGACAGGGGTTGGAGGCTACACCTTC. This encodes CASSTQTGVGGYTF.

The gene calls are TRBV6-5 and TRBJ1-1, with D tentatively TRBD1 (5 bases). Per the germline V gene, CDR1 is MNHEY and CDR2 is SVGAGI. The CDR3 is 13 amino acids. The ends were cut back, 6 bases at V and 1 base at J, with 9 bases in the middle. DNA for the CDR3: TGTGCCAGCAGCTGGGGGGGGAACACTGAAGCTTTCTTT. This translates into CASSWGGNTEAFF.

This sequence joins TRBV19 and TRBJ2-7, with D maybe TRBD2 (5 bases). The CDR3 sequence is 14 residues long. CDR1 and CDR2 (germline): LNHDA, SQIVND (reference sequence). V was clipped by 3 bases and J by 0 bases, with 9 bases between them. The CDR3 region has the DNA TGTGCCAGTAGTATGGCTAGCCCCTCCTACGAGCAGTACTTC. This gives the protein CASSMASPSYEQYF.